One and the same sample provided the 10 T cell receptor beta chains below, sequenced in a study of regulatory T cells in long-lasting Graves disease (dated by TCRdb to about 2021). This specimen's time point label, interpreted: newly diagnosed GD, antithyroid drugs for less than 3 months. For both TCR sequencing and RNA sequencing, RNA was extracted from PBMCs in TRIzol. Library construction relied on multiplex PCR. TCRdb records Illumina HiSeq 4000 as the sequencer. CDR3 regions were amplified by Arm-PCR with iRepertoire HTBI primers to construct TCR beta libraries. TCRdb cleaned the public reads at Q25 with fastp, built clones with MiXCR and kept in-frame beta chains. Each record represents a unique CDR3 protein, reported with the most common genes and DNA among its rows. The sample records hundreds of thousands of distinct CDR3 sequences, about 14% of which are singletons. The ten largest clonotypes hold under 10% of the sample.

This sample also appeared in a second study, on T cells in Graves' hyperthyroidism and ophthalmopathy.

The specimen comprised peripheral blood mononuclear cells (PBMCs), sampled at new diagnosis, from a patient treated with antithyroid drugs. Receptors originate from a man aged 25-40 years with Graves disease. Donor details come from another sample of the same person, matched by shared clones.

This clonotype was found many times. The J gene is TRBJ1-1, the V gene TRBV28, with a tentative D call TRBD1 (6 bases). This CDR3 has 16 residues. Germline V gene data show CDR1 as MDHEN and CDR2 as SYDVKM. V shed 7 bases and J shed 3 bases, with 21 bases lying between them. The CDR3 loop is CASKGESKATDTEAFF. The CDR3, as DNA: TGTGCCAGCAAGGGGGAGAGTAAGGCGACGGACACTGAAGCTTTCTTT.

In its sample, this clonotype was seen a few times. This chain connects TRBV6-1 to TRBJ2-2, with a tentative D call TRBD2 (6 bases). The CDR3 is made up of 15 amino acids. V lost 6 bases to trimming and J lost 4 bases, with 15 bases between them. Germline CDR1 and CDR2: MNHNS and SASEGT. CDR3 loop: CASRPPRGSTGELFF. The CDR3 region has the DNA TGTGCCAGCAGACCGCCCCGGGGGTCCACCGGGGAGCTGTTTTTT.

At least ten counts were recorded for this clonotype. The V and J genes are TRBV11-2 and TRBJ2-1, with 7 positions matching TRBD2. This CDR3 contains 14 residues. In germline, CDR1 is SGHAT, CDR2 FQNNGV. V lost 7 bases, J lost 2 bases, and 5 bases stayed unmatched. The CDR3 coding sequence is TGTGCCAGCAACCCTAGCGGTCCCTACAATGAGCAGTTCTTC. Protein sequence: CASNPSGPYNEQFF.

This clonotype was found many times. The CDR3 DNA is TGCGCCAGCAGCTTGGGGTCTAGCGCGTCCTACAATGAGCAGTTCTTC. Its translation is CASSLGSSASYNEQFF. This sequence joins TRBV5-1 and TRBJ2-1; weak D call: TRBD2 (6 bases). The CDR3 runs to 16 residues. The V end lost 0 bases, the J end lost 1 base, and 11 bases lay between the germline ends. CDR1 is SGHRS, CDR2 YFSETQ, per germline.

This clonotype was detected ten times or more. The chain joins TRBV27 to TRBJ2-1; D possibly uses TRBD1 or TRBD2 (5 bases each). Trimming pared 7 bases from V and 2 bases from J, leaving 15 bases between. This CDR3 has 15 amino acids. The germline CDR1 and CDR2 sequences are MNHEY and SMNVEV (reference sequence). This chain's CDR3 is CASTKGTAPYNEQFF. The CDR3 DNA reads TGTGCCAGCACGAAAGGGACGGCTCCCTACAATGAGCAGTTCTTC.

V is TRBV12-5 and J is TRBJ1-1; D unclear. The V end lost 3 bases, the J end lost 7 bases, and 9 bases lay between the germline ends. This CDR3 comprises 12 residues. Germline V lookup: CDR1 LGHNT, CDR2 FRNRAP. The CDR3 coding sequence is TGTGCTAGTGGTTTCGGGGAGAATGAAGCTTTCTTT. Its translation is CASGFGENEAFF.

The rearrangement links TRBV18 to TRBJ2-3; TRBD1 or TRBD2 may be the D gene (5 bases each). The V gene's germline CDR1 is KGHSH and CDR2 LQKENI. V lost 3 bases, J lost 5 bases, and 21 bases lay in between. The CDR3 is 17 amino acids. The CDR3 bases are TGTGCCAGCTCACCGCTACTCCTCCGGGACGGAGGAGATACGCAGTATTTT. It is translated as CASSPLLLRDGGDTQYF.

This clonotype appeared many times. V and J are TRBV2 and TRBJ2-7, with D perhaps matching TRBD1 or TRBD2 (5 bases each). This CDR3 spans 13 amino acids. V lost 3 bases, J lost 5 bases, and 11 bases lay in between. Germline CDR1 and CDR2: SNHLY and FYNNEI. The CDR3 region has the DNA TGTGCCAGCAGTGATGGGGGTAGGGACGAGCAGTACTTC. Protein: CASSDGGRDEQYF.

V usage is TRBV20-1 and J usage is TRBJ2-2, with TRBD2 matching over 7 bases. The germline V gene has CDR1 DFQATT and CDR2 SNEGSKA (reference sequence). J was trimmed by 12 bases and V by 5 bases; bases with no gene match: 6. The CDR3 extends over 11 amino acids. The CDR3 region is CSAPLAKKLFF. CDR3 nucleotide sequence: TGCAGTGCTCCACTAGCGAAAAAGCTGTTTTTT.

A note on this clonotype: A much larger clone differs by one base, so this may be a read error. This chain joins TRBV10-3 and TRBJ1-4; 7 bases map to TRBD1. Germline V gene data show CDR1 as ENHRY and CDR2 as SYGVKD. The CDR3 extends over 15 amino acids. The CDR3 loop is CAIRTGTAFNEELFF. The CDR3 nucleotides are TGTGCCATCAGAACCGGGACAGCCTTTAATGAAGAACTGTTTTTT.